The TCR beta chain under discussion was sequenced for a study of T cell responses to AZD1222 COVID-19 vaccine. General study results and limits: Baseline antibody screening turned up just six seropositive AZD1222 recipients. It should be noted that donors were predominantly white British and more often female, and clonal diversity was possibly underestimated. Rises in breadth and depth of Spike-specific TCRs came after two AZD1222 doses.

Second-dose recipients at about 4 or about 12 weeks were treated as one pooled group. Remarks on this clone: Antigen specificity is unknown.

Germline CDR1 reads SGHRS; CDR2 reads YFSETQ. There are 16 residues in the CDR3. With V trimmed by 4 bases and J by 2 bases, 9 bases remained unmatched. TCRdb's table, derived via immunoSEQ multiplex PCR, lists solely in-frame clones and lacks some. The data contain 45,000 to 55,000 clones, roughly 85% of them singletons. The TCR sequence derives from an adult who received the AZD1222 COVID-19 vaccine. Specimen: peripheral blood, collected 28 days after the second AZD1222 dose. The chain recombines TRBV5-1 with TRBJ2-3, with 8 positions matching TRBD1. The CDR3 sequence: CASSGGTGTNTDTQYF. The CDR3 DNA sequence: TGCGCCAGCAGCGGGGGGACAGGTACCAACACAGATACGCAGTATTTT.